Below are 18 T cell receptor beta chains sequenced from a single sample in a study of T-cell reconstitution after alpha-beta-depleted transplantation in children. The TCRbeta library was prepared with unique molecular identifiers. TCRdb independently ran MiXCR on the PCR reads; one entry per CDR3 protein. The data contain hundreds of thousands of distinct CDR3 sequences, about an eighth of them singletons. Sequenced material: PBMCs, taken before TCRalphabeta/CD19-depleted stem cell transplant. The receptor set was obtained from a girl aged 2 to 10 with congenital amegakaryocytic thrombocytopenia, due to receive a stem cell transplant.

The V call is TRBV6-1, the J call TRBJ2-5, with no clear D. The CDR3 has 14 residues. Trimming stripped 5 bases from V and 1 base from J, with 11 bases between. CDR1 and CDR2 (germline): MNHNS, SASEGT. As DNA, the CDR3 is TGTGCCAGCAGTATGATTCTCCGCCAAGAGACCCAGTACTTC. This gives the protein CASSMILRQETQYF.

In its sample, this clonotype was seen a few times. The chain recombines TRBV5-5 with TRBJ2-3; 8 bases are shared with TRBD2. The CDR3 has 17 amino acids. V trimming: 1 base; J trimming: 5 bases; junction bases outside the gene matches: 12. Germline CDR1 is SGHKS and CDR2 is YYEKEE (reference sequence). The CDR3 DNA is TGTGCCAGCAGCTTGTTTTCGGGAGGGCCGCGTGTAGATACGCAGTATTTT. This encodes CASSLFSGGPRVDTQYF.

This clonotype occurred a few times. The rearrangement links TRBV7-9 to TRBJ2-3; perhaps D is TRBD1 or TRBD2 (5 bases each). This CDR3 contains 14 residues. Germline CDR1 and CDR2: SEHNR and FQNEAQ (reference sequence). V was cut by 5 bases and J by 4 bases, with 13 bases left in between. The CDR3 spells CASSSLRGADTQYF. DNA of the CDR3: TGTGCCAGCAGCAGTCTCCGGGGCGCAGATACGCAGTATTTT.

The CDR3 DNA follows: TGTGCCAGCAGCTTCCCAGGGAGGGCCCGGGAGACCCAGTACTTC. It encodes CASSFPGRARETQYF. V usage is TRBV7-2 and J usage is TRBJ2-5, with 7 bases aligning to TRBD2. V trimming: 3 bases; J trimming: 5 bases; junction bases outside the gene matches: 9. From germline, CDR1 is SGHTA and CDR2 FQGNSA. CDR3 size: 15 residues.

This clonotype was counted between two and nine times. The chain uses TRBV6-1 and TRBJ2-5, with a tentative D call TRBD2 (6 bases). V was pared by 8 bases and J by 5 bases, with 27 bases between. CDR3 length: 17 residues. Looked up from germline, CDR1 is MNHNS and CDR2 is SASEGT. The CDR3 loop is CASLLHPGSLLGETQYF. DNA for the CDR3: TGTGCCAGCCTCCTCCATCCCGGGAGCCTCCTGGGTGAGACCCAGTACTTC.

This clonotype was counted between two and nine times. This chain links TRBV19 with TRBJ2-1, with a tentative D call TRBD2 (6 bases). The CDR3 loop spans 12 amino acids. Germline-derived CDR1 and CDR2 are LNHDA and SQIVND (reference sequence). Written as DNA, the CDR3 is TGTGCAGCGGGTTGGTCCTACAATGAGCAGTTCTTC. It translates to CAAGWSYNEQFF.

There are many counts of this clonotype. The chain has TRBV6-5 and TRBJ2-7; D not certain. The CDR3 runs 10 residues. Deletions cut 8 bases from V and 3 bases from J, with 5 bases between. In germline, CDR1 is MNHEY, CDR2 SVGAGI. The CDR3 is CASRLYEQYF. The DNA for the CDR3 is TGTGCCAGCCGTCTCTACGAGCAGTACTTC.

The rearrangement links TRBV3-1 to TRBJ1-1; TRBD1 is a possible D gene (6 bases). Trimming took off 4 bases at V and 12 bases at J, with 18 bases between the two ends. CDR1 LGHDT and CDR2 YNNKEL come from the germline V gene (reference sequence). The CDR3 consists of 13 residues. As DNA, the CDR3 is TGTGCCAGCAGCCCTCTCGGGGGCAGGGTTCCTTTCTTT. Its protein is CASSPLGGRVPFF.

The rearrangement links TRBV5-6 to TRBJ1-5; D gene ambiguous. Germline lookup yields CDR1 SGHDT and CDR2 YYEEEE. The V and J ends lost 5 bases and 2 bases respectively, with 11 bases between them. The CDR3 loop spans 14 amino acids. CDR3 sequence reads: CASRPPRGNQPQHF. The CDR3 coding sequence is TGTGCCAGCAGGCCCCCGCGTGGCAATCAGCCCCAGCATTTT.

This chain connects TRBV7-2 to TRBJ2-7; 8 bases fit TRBD2. Losses at the gene ends were 1 base for V and 2 bases for J; bases not matched to a gene: 1. The CDR3 is made up of 14 amino acids. CDR1 and CDR2 from the germline V gene are SGHTA and FQGNSA. CDR3 nucleotide sequence: TGTGCCAGCAGCTTAGTAGCGGGAACCTACGAGCAGTACTTC. This gives the protein CASSLVAGTYEQYF.

This clonotype was counted ten times or more. The CDR3 sequence: CASRGDNNEQFF. DNA of the CDR3: TGCGCCAGCAGAGGGGACAACAATGAGCAGTTCTTC. J is TRBJ2-1 and V is TRBV5-1; D might be TRBD1 (6 bases). In germline, CDR1 is SGHRS, CDR2 YFSETQ. V lost 5 bases and J 5 bases, leaving 8 bases between the germline ends. There are 12 residues in the CDR3.

This clonotype was detected many times. V usage is TRBV20-1 and J usage is TRBJ2-1; TRBD1 or TRBD2 may be the D gene (5 bases each). In germline, CDR1 is DFQATT, CDR2 SNEGSKA (reference sequence). V gave up 3 bases and J gave up 0 bases, with 15 bases separating them. The CDR3 totals 16 residues. The CDR3, as DNA: TGCAGTGCTAGTATTTGGAGGACAAGCTCCTACAATGAGCAGTTCTTC. Its translation: CSASIWRTSSYNEQFF.

At least ten counts were recorded for this clonotype. The chain links TRBV20-1 to TRBJ2-3, with 7 bases matching TRBD2. The CDR3 is 14 residues long. The germline gives CDR1 DFQATT, CDR2 SNEGSKA (reference sequence). Trimming at V came to 3 bases and at J to 2 bases, leaving 5 bases not matched to a gene. The CDR3, as DNA: TGCAGTGCTAGTTGGGGGGGAGTCACAGATACGCAGTATTTT. Protein sequence: CSASWGGVTDTQYF.

This clonotype has only one observation. The chain recombines TRBV7-3 with TRBJ2-3; 7 bases line up with TRBD2. The CDR3 length is 16 residues. Germline values: CDR1 SGHTA, CDR2 FQGTGA. Trimming cost V 1 base and J 9 bases; bases outside gene matches: 13. This chain's CDR3 is CASSLRPAGVEETQYF. Written as DNA, the CDR3 is TGTGCCAGCAGCTTAAGGCCCGCGGGAGTGGAAGAGACGCAGTATTTT. Full variable domain (missing parts from reference TRBV7-3 and TRBJ2-3): GAGVSQTPSNKVTEKGKYVELRCDPISGHTALYWYRQSLGQGPEFLIYFQGTGAADDSGLPNDRFFAVRPEGSVSTLKIQRTERGDSAVYLCASSLRPAGVEETQYFGPGTRLTVL.

V usage is TRBV4-2 and J usage is TRBJ2-7; 11 bases are a match to TRBD2. This CDR3 comprises 16 residues. Losses at the gene ends were 0 bases for V and 4 bases for J; bases not matched to a gene: 5. Germline CDR1 reads LGHNA; CDR2 reads YNFKEQ. CDR3 nucleotide sequence: TGTGCCAGCAGCCAAGACGGACTAGCGGGCATATACGAGCAGTACTTC. Its protein is CASSQDGLAGIYEQYF.

The sample holds many counts of this clonotype. This chain uses TRBV9 with TRBJ2-7; the match to TRBD2 covers 9 bases. The CDR3 has 15 residues. The junction had 9 bases not matched to a gene; V was cut back by 4 bases and J by 4 bases. Germline V lookup: CDR1 SGDLS, CDR2 YYNGEE. The CDR3: CASSTYSGSLYEQYF. The CDR3 DNA follows: TGTGCCAGCAGCACCTATAGCGGGAGCCTGTACGAGCAGTACTTC.

This clonotype was picked up a small number of times. The rearrangement joins TRBV20-1 to TRBJ2-5; TRBD2 agrees at 8 bases. The CDR3 is made up of 15 amino acids. Losses at the gene ends were 2 bases for V and 9 bases for J; bases not matched to a gene: 14. Per germline, CDR1 DFQATT and CDR2 SNEGSKA (reference sequence). The CDR3 DNA sequence: TGCAGTGCTAGAACCGGGACTAGAGGCGGGGAGGCCCAGTACTTC. It translates to CSARTGTRGGEAQYF.

The chain couples TRBV10-3 to TRBJ2-3; perhaps TRBD1 as D (7 bases). The CDR3 has 14 residues. V shed 6 bases and J shed 5 bases, with 15 bases lying between them. The germline V gene encodes CDR1 ENHRY and CDR2 SYGVKD. The DNA for the CDR3 is TGTGCCATCAGCCGACAGGGAGGATTAGATACGCAGTATTTT. Translated, it gives CAISRQGGLDTQYF.